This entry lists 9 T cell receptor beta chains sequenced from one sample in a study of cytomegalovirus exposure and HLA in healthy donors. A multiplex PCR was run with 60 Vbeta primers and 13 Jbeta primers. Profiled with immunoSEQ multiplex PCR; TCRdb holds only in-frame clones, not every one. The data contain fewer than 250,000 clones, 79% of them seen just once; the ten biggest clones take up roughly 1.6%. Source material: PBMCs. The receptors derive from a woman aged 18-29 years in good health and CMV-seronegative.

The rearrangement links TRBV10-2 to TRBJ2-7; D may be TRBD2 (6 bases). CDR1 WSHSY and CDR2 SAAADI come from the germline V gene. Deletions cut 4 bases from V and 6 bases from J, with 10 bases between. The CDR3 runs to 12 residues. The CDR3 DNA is TGCGCCAGCAGTGGTGGGGACTTCGAGCAGTACTTC. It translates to CASSGGDFEQYF.

Written as DNA, the CDR3 is TGTGCCAGCAGCCGTACCCCGACAGGGGGTCGCGAGCAGTACTTC. This codes for CASSRTPTGGREQYF. The V and J genes are TRBV6-5 and TRBJ2-7; 9 nucleotides match TRBD1. CDR1 and CDR2 (germline): MNHEY, SVGAGI. The CDR3 sequence is 15 residues long. V was pared by 6 bases and J by 6 bases, with 12 bases of the junction left unmatched.

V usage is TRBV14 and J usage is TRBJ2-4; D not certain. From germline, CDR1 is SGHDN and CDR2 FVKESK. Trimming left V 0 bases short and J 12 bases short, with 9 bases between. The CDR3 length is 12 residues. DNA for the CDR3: TGTGCCAGCAGCCAAGAACTAACACGTCAGTACTTC. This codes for CASSQELTRQYF.

The CDR3 nucleotides read TGTGCCAGCAGTTTATCCCCGAGGGAAAAACTGTTTTTT. Its protein product is CASSLSPREKLFF. This chain uses TRBV28 with TRBJ1-4; no firm D call. The V end was cut by 1 base, the J end by 8 bases, with 8 bases between. Germline CDR1 and CDR2: MDHEN and SYDVKM. The CDR3 extends over 13 amino acids.

This CDR3 is CASSYPGSTEAFF. The CDR3, as DNA: TGCGCCAGCAGCTACCCAGGGTCCACTGAAGCTTTCTTT. The chain links TRBV5-1 to TRBJ1-1; possibly TRBD1 for D (5 bases). This CDR3 is 13 amino acids long. CDR1 is SGHRS, CDR2 YFSETQ, per germline. V lost 3 bases to trimming and J lost 4 bases, with 10 bases between them.

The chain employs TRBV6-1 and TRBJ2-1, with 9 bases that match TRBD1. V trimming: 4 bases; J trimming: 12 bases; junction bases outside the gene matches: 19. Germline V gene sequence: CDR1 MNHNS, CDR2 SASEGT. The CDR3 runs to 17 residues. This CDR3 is CASSVTSGTGPRQAQFF. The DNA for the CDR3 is TGTGCCAGCAGTGTAACTTCCGGGACAGGGCCCCGACAGGCGCAGTTCTTC.

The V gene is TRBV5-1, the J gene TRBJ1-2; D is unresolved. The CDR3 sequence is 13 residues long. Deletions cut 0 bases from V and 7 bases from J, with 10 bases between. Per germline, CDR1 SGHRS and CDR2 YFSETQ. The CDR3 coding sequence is TGCGCCAGCAGCTTGGGGCAGGAGGGTGGCTACACCTTC. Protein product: CASSLGQEGGYTF.

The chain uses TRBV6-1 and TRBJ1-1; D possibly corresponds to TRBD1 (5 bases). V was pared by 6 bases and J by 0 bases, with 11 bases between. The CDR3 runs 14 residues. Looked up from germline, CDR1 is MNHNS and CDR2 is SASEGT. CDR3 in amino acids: CASRLSTVNTEAFF. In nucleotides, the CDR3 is TGTGCCAGCAGACTATCGACAGTGAACACTGAAGCTTTCTTT.

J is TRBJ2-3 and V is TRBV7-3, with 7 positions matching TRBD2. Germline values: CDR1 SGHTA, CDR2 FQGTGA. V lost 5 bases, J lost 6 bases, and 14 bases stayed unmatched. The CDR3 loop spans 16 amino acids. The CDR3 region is CASSPGRPILGDTQYF. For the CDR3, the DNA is TGTGCCAGCAGCCCCGGGAGGCCGATACTGGGGGATACGCAGTATTTT. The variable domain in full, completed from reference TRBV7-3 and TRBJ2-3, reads GAGVSQTPSNKVTEKGKYVELRCDPISGHTALYWYRQSLGQGPEFLIYFQGTGAADDSGLPNDRFFAVRPEGSVSTLKIQRTERGDSAVYLCASSPGRPILGDTQYFGPGTRLTVL.